The 12 T cell receptor beta chains below come from one sample, sequenced in a study of tissue T cells after allogeneic stem cell transplantation. Measured with immunoSEQ multiplex PCR; TCRdb has only the in-frame clones, and not every one. The sample includes approximately 50,000 clones, 73% of them seen just once. The sequenced material came from sorted cells pooled from one or two spleens. The receptor source for this set is a pool of C57BL/6 mice in good health.

As concerns this clone: The germline and genes are mouse ones. Sequencing ends 1 residue short of the CDR3 end; the germline J gene provides the rest. The genes are TRBV12-1 and TRBJ2-7, with 8 bases lining up with TRBD2. Germline CDR1 is SGHSN and CDR2 is HYEKVE. Germline trimming cut 0 bases from V and 7 bases from J; bases unmatched to any gene: 4. The CDR3 is 13 amino acids. The covered CDR3 bases are TGTGCCAGCTCTCTCGCGACTGGGGACGAACAGTAC. It translates to CASSLATGDEQY. The entire CDR3 is CASSLATGDEQYF.

About this clone itself: Germline and genes here are mouse. The sequenced fragment ends 1 residue before the CDR3 boundary, so the rest is inferred from the germline J gene. The chain combines TRBV12-1 with TRBJ2-5; the match to TRBD2 covers 9 bases. The V gene end was trimmed by 3 bases and the J gene end by 0 bases; junction bases not matched to a gene: 9. CDR1 and CDR2 from the germline V gene are SGHSN and HYEKVE. The CDR3 covers 17 residues. The CDR3 here is CASSSDAGGDNQDTQYF. The DNA read from the CDR3 is TGTGCCAGCTCTTCCGACGCTGGGGGGGATAACCAAGACACCCAGTAC.

This clone occurred a few times. Gene names are the mouse ones. The observed sequence ends 1 residue before the CDR3 terminus, with the missing tail filled in from the germline J gene. The V gene is TRBV13-2, the J gene TRBJ1-4, with D unresolved. Germline V lookup: CDR1 NNHNN, CDR2 SYGAGS (reference sequence). This CDR3 is built from 14 residues. With 2 bases removed from V and 0 bases from J, the gap between germline ends came to 5 bases. The CDR3 DNA, read in part, is TGTGCCAGCGGTGAAAAATTTTCCAACGAAAGATTATTT. Protein: CASGEKFSNERLF. The full CDR3 protein reads CASGEKFSNERLFF.

The table lists this clone with a few counts. Gene labels here are mouse ones. The read halts 1 residue ahead of the CDR3 end, with the missing end drawn from the germline J gene. This rearrangement joins TRBV13-3 to TRBJ2-7; TRBD2 agrees at 10 bases. Per the germline V gene, CDR1 is NNHDY and CDR2 is SYVADS. The CDR3 consists of 13 residues. The V and J ends lost 2 bases and 7 bases, in that order; junction bases with no gene match: 3. CDR3 bases read: TGTGCCAGCAGTGACTACTGGGGGGGAGAACAGTAC. Its translation: CASSDYWGGEQY. The entire CDR3 protein is CASSDYWGGEQYF.

A word on this clone: Gene names are mouse gene names. The read ends 1 residue shy of where the CDR3 ends; the end is completed using the germline J gene. The chain carries TRBV31 and TRBJ2-3; 11 bases are shared with TRBD2. There are 15 residues in the CDR3. The germline gives CDR1 GKSSPN, CDR2 SITVG. V lost 1 base, J lost 5 bases, and 5 bases stayed unmatched. CDR3 amino acids: CAWSQGLGEGETLYF. Partial CDR3 DNA: TGTGCCTGGAGTCAGGGACTGGGGGAGGGAGAAACGCTGTAT. The entire variable domain, with the rest obtained from reference TRBV31 and TRBJ2-3, is as follows: AQTIHQWPVAEIKAVGSPLSLGCTIKGKSSPNLYWYWQATGGTLQQLFYSITVGQVESVVQLNLSASRPKDDQFILSTEKLLLSHSGFYLCAWSQGLGEGETLYFGSGTRLTVL.

Remarks on this clone: Any gene name here is a mouse gene name. The read ends 1 residue early relative to the CDR3; the germline J gene fills the gap. The chain carries TRBV1 and TRBJ2-5; D gene uncertain. Trimming cost V 0 bases and J 8 bases, with 12 bases left between them. Germline V gives CDR1 NSQYPW, CDR2 LRSPGD (reference sequence). The CDR3 sequence is 14 residues long. The CDR3 region is CTCSADLRDGTQYF. CDR3 DNA (partial): TGCACCTGCAGTGCAGATCTCCGGGATGGCACCCAGTAC.

In the case of this clone: Gene names denote mouse genes. Partial CDR3 DNA: TGTGCCAGCAGCTTAGGTCCCAGCCAAGACACCCAGTAC. Amino acids: CASSLGPSQDTQY. The entire CDR3 protein reads CASSLGPSQDTQYF. The chain has TRBV3 and TRBJ2-5; no clear D gene. The DNA ends 1 residue before the CDR3 does, and the rest of the CDR3 is filled in from the germline J gene. The length of the CDR3 is 14 residues. CDR1 is SNHLY, CDR2 FYNGKV, per germline (reference sequence). The V end was cut by 1 base, the J end by 2 bases, with 7 bases between. The variable domain in full, completed from reference TRBV3 and TRBJ2-5, reads GPKVLQIPSHQIIDMGQMVTLNCDPVSNHLYFYWYKQILGQQMEFLVNFYNGKVMEKSKLFKDQFSVERPDGSYFTLKIQPTALEDSAVYFCASSLGPSQDTQYFGPGTRLLVL.

Of note for this clone: Genes and germline come from the mouse. The read gets to within 1 residue of the CDR3 end, and the germline J gene fills in the rest. V gene TRBV2 combines with J gene TRBJ1-1; D possibly corresponds to TRBD1 (5 bases). CDR1 LGHNA and CDR2 YSYQKL come from the germline V gene. The V end was cut by 0 bases, the J end by 4 bases, with 9 bases between. The CDR3 runs to 14 residues. The CDR3 DNA, read in part, is TGTGCCAGCAGCCAAGATCGGGGGATCACAGAAGTCTTC. As protein: CASSQDRGITEVF. The full CDR3 is CASSQDRGITEVFF.

With regard to this clone: Germline and genes: mouse. The read gets to within 1 residue of the CDR3 end, and the germline J gene fills in the rest. The V call is TRBV2, the J call TRBJ1-1, with no clear D. V dropped 1 base and J dropped 1 base, with 7 bases sitting between them. CDR1 is LGHNA, CDR2 YSYQKL, per germline. The CDR3 covers 14 residues. The CDR3 is CASSQVEGNTEVFF. Incomplete CDR3 DNA: TGTGCCAGCAGCCAAGTGGAGGGAAACACAGAAGTCTTC.

As regards this clone: Germline and genes here are mouse. The CDR3 end lies 1 residue beyond the end of the read and is filled in from the germline J gene. The chain recombines TRBV15 with TRBJ1-4; weak D call: TRBD1 (6 bases). V gave up 6 bases and J gave up 0 bases, with 11 bases separating them. This CDR3 is 15 amino acids long. CDR1 is SGHND and CDR2 is FRSKSL in the germline V gene. CDR3 amino acids: CASSQGQLSNERLFF. CDR3 bases read: TGTGCCAGCAGCCAGGGACAACTTTCCAACGAAAGATTATTT.

Concerning this clone itself: The gene names here belong to mouse. The CDR3 sequence is CASGDDLGVQDTQYF. Incomplete CDR3 DNA: TGTGCCAGCGGTGATGATCTGGGGGTACAAGACACCCAGTAC. The rearrangement uses TRBV13-2 and TRBJ2-5, with TRBD2 identical over 7 bases. The CDR3 end falls 1 residue outside the read, so it is completed with the germline J gene. With 0 bases clipped from V and 3 bases from J, the junction kept 4 bases outside the gene matches. The CDR3 covers 15 residues. Germline CDR1 and CDR2: NNHNN and SYGAGS (reference sequence).

The count of this clone is one. Mouse germline and gene names are used. The read ends 1 residue early relative to the CDR3; the germline J gene fills the gap. V and J are TRBV13-3 and TRBJ2-3, with D possibly matching TRBD2 (5 bases). The CDR3 is 15 residues long. The germline gives CDR1 NNHDY, CDR2 SYVADS. The V end was cut by 2 bases, the J end by 1 base, with 11 bases between. CDR3 residues: CASSEGLGRAETLYF. Incomplete CDR3 DNA: TGTGCCAGCAGTGAAGGGCTGGGCCGTGCAGAAACGCTGTAT.